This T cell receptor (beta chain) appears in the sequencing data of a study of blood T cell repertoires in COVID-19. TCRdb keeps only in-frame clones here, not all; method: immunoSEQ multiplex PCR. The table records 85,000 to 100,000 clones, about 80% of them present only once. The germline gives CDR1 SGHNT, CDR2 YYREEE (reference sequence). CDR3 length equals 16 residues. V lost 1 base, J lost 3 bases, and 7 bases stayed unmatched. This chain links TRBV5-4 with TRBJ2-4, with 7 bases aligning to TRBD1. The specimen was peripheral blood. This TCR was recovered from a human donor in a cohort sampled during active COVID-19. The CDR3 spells CASSLWDSGVKNIQYF. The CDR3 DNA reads TGTGCCAGCAGCTTGTGGGACAGTGGGGTCAAAAACATTCAGTACTTC.